Sequencing of this T cell receptor (beta chain) was carried out in a study of cytomegalovirus exposure and HLA in healthy donors. The wider study: Among the roughly 370 genotyped donors, 65% to 90% were placed in the Caucasian-associated ancestry cluster. Study-level results: The investigators catalogued some 150 TCR beta chains as cytomegalovirus-associated. A link between a missense DCLRE1C variant and TCR beta V- and J-gene trimming emerged from a later analysis.

Notes on this clone: The antigen is not known.

Use of 60 Vbeta and 13 Jbeta primers characterized the PCR. Some clones are missing from TCRdb's copy, which holds only in-frame ones; the method was immunoSEQ multiplex PCR. The data hold under 200,000 clones, with roughly 79% observed a single time. What was sequenced was PBMCs. This TCR derives from a woman in her 30s in good health and CMV-seropositive.

This CDR3 reads CASSFRQVTDTQYF. CDR3 DNA: TGTGCCAGCAGCTTTCGACAGGTCACAGATACGCAGTATTTT. The V call is TRBV7-9, the J call TRBJ2-3; tentative D call: TRBD1 (6 bases). The CDR3 is 14 residues long. Germline V CDR1 and CDR2: SEHNR, FQNEAQ (reference sequence). The V and J ends lost 3 bases and 2 bases respectively, with 9 bases between them.